This TCR beta chain was retrieved from a study of early T cells in non-severe SARS-CoV-2 infection. The wider study: Bulk RNA taken from unsorted whole blood was sequenced, leaving chains unpaired.

Study-wide results and caveats: A preference for anti-spike CD8 responses marked VDJdb matching, which missed private and CD4 specificities.

This clonotype was seen repeatedly, ten times or more. The antigen is unknown. Germline CDR1 and CDR2: SGHRS and YFSETQ. With 4 bases clipped from V and 4 bases from J, the junction kept 5 bases outside the gene matches. The CDR3 runs to 15 residues. Researchers attached unique molecular identifiers to individual cDNA molecules. TCRdb itself ran the 5' RACE reads through MiXCR, one entry per CDR3 protein. Of about 61,000 distinct CDR3 sequences in the sample, around 12% were seen once. The sequences come from whole blood, collected at baseline. The chain joins TRBV5-1 to TRBJ2-5; 12 bases line up with TRBD1. This clonotype was obtained from an adult who was a healthcare worker with PCR-confirmed SARS-CoV-2 infection or an uninfected control (not recorded which). The donor label of this sample is uncertain. CDR3 region: CASSVKGQGAETQYF. CDR3 in DNA: TGCGCCAGCAGCGTAAAGGGACAGGGGGCAGAGACCCAGTACTTC.